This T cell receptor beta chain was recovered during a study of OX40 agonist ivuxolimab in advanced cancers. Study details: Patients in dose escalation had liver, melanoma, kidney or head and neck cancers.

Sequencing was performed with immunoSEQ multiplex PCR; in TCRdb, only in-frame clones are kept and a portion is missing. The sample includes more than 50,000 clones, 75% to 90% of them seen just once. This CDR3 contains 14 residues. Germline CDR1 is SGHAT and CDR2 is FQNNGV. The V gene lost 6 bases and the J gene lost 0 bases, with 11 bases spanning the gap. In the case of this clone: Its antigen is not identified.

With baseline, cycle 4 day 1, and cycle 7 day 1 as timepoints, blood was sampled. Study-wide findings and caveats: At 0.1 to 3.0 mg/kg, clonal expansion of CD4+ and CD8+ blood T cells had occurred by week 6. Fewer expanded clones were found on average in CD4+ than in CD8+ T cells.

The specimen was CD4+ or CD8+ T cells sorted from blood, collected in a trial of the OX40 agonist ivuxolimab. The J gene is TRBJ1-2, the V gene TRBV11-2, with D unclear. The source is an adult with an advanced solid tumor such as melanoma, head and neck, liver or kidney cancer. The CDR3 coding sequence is TGTGCCAGCAGGAGAGCGGGGACTAACTATGGCTACACCTTC. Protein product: CASRRAGTNYGYTF.